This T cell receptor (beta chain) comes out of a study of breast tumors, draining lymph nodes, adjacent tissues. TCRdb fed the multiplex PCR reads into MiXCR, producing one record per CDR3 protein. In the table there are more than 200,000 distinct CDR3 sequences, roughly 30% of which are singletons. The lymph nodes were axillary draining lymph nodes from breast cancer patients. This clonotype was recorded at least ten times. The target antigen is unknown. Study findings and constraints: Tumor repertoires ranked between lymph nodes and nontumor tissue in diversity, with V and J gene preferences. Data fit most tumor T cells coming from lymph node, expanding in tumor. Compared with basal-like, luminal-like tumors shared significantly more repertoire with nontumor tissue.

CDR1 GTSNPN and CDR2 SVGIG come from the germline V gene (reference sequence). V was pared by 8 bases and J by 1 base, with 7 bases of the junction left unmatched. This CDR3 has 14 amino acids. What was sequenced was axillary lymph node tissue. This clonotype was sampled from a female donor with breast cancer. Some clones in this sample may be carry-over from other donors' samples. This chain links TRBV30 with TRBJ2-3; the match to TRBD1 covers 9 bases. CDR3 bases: TGTGCCAGCGGGACAGGGATTCGCACAGATACGCAGTATTTT. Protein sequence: CASGTGIRTDTQYF.